This T cell receptor (beta chain) came from a study of blood T cell repertoires in COVID-19. For the study at large: Both acute and convalescent COVID-19 samples were obtained from the United States, Italy and Spain.

The table came from immunoSEQ multiplex PCR; TCRdb's copy has only in-frame clones and leaves some out. Of roughly 120,000 clones in the sample, 90% were seen once. This CDR3 has 12 residues. Germline V gene sequence: CDR1 SGHKS, CDR2 YYEKEE (reference sequence). V was clipped by 2 bases and J by 4 bases, with 6 bases between them. Enrolled during active infection, Seattle patients were then followed longitudinally. This sequence originates from a woman between 55 and 75 years old with COVID-19, enrolled during active disease. The sequenced sample consisted of peripheral blood. The chain is built from TRBV5-5 and TRBJ1-1; D not resolved. The CDR3 DNA is TGTGCCAGCAGCTTAGAGTCCACTGAAGCTTTCTTT. Its translation is CASSLESTEAFF.